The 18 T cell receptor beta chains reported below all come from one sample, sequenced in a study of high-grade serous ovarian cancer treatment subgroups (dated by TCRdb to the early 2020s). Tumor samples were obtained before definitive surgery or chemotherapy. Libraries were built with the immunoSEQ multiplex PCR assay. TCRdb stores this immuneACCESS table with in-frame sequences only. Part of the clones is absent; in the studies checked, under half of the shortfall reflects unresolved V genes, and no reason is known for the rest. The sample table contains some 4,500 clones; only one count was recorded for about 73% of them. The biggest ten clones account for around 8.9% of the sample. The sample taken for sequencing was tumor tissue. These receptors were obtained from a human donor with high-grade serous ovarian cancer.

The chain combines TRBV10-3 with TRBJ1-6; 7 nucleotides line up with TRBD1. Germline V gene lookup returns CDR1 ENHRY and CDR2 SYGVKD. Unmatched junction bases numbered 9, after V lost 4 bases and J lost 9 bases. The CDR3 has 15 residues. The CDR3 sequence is CAISALQGSGSPLHF. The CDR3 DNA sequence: TGTGCCATCAGTGCCTTACAGGGGAGCGGTTCACCCCTCCACTTT.

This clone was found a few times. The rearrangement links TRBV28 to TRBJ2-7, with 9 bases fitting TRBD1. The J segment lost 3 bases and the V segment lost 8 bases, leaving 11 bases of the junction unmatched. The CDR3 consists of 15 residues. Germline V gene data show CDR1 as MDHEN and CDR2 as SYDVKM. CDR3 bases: TGTGCCAGCCGCGAAGGGACAGGGTCGGGCTACGAGCAGTACTTC. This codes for CASREGTGSGYEQYF.

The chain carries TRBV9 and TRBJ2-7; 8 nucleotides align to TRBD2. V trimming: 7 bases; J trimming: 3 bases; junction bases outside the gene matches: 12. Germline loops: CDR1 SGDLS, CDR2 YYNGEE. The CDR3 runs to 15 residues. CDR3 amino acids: CASSERSGSVYEQYF. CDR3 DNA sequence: TGTGCCAGCTCAGAAAGAAGCGGGAGTGTCTACGAGCAGTACTTC.

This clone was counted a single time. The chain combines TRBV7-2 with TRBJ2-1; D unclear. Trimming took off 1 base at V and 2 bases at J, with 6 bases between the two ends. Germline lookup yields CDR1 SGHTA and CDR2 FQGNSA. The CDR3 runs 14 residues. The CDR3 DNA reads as TGTGCCAGCAGCTTAGTAGGGACCTACAATGAGCAGTTCTTC. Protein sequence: CASSLVGTYNEQFF.

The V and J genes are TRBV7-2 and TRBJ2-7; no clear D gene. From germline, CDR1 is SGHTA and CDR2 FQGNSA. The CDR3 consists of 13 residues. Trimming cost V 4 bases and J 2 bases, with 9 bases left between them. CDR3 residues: CASSSSPPYEQYF. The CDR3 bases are TGTGCCAGCAGCTCCTCACCCCCCTACGAGCAGTACTTC.

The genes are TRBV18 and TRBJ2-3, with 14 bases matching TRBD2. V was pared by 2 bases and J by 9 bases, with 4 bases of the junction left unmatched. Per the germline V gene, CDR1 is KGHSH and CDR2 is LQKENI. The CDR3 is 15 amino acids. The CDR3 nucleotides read TGTGCCAGCTCACCATCTGGGACTAGCGGGGGCACGCAGTATTTT. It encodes CASSPSGTSGGTQYF.

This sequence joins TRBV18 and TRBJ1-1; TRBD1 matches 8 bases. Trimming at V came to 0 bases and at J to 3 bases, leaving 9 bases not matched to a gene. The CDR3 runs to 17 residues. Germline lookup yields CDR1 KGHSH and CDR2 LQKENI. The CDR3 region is CASSPPQGARYDTEAFF. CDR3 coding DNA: TGTGCCAGCTCACCACCCCAGGGGGCGCGTTATGACACTGAAGCTTTCTTT.

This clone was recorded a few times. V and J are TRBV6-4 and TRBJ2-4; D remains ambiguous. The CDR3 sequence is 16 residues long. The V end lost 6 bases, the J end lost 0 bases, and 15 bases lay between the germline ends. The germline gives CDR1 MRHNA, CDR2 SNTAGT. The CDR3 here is CASSLHVPLAKNIQYF. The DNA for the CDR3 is TGTGCCAGCAGCCTTCACGTCCCTCTAGCCAAAAACATTCAGTACTTC.

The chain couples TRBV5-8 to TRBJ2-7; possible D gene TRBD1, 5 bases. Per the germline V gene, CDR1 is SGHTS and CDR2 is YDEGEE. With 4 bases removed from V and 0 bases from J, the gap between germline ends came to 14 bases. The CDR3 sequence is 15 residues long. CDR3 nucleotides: TGTGCCAGCAGCCGACAGCTTTTGAGCTCCTACGAGCAGTACTTC. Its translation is CASSRQLLSSYEQYF.

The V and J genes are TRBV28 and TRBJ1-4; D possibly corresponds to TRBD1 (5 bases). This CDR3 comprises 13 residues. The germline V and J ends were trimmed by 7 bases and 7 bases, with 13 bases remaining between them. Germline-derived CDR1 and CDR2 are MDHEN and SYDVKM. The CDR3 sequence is CASIAGTGEKLFF. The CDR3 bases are TGTGCCAGCATAGCGGGGACTGGTGAAAAACTGTTTTTT.

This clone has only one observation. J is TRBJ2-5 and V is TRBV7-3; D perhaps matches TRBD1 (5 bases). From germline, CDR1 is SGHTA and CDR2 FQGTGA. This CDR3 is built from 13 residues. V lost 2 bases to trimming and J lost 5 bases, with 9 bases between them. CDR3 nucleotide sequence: TGTGCCAGCAGCTTATCCAGGGTTGAGACCCAGTACTTC. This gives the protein CASSLSRVETQYF.

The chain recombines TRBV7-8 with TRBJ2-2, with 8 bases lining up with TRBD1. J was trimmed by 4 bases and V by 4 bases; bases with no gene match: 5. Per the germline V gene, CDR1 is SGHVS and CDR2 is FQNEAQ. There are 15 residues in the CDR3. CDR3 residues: CASSSDRVGTGELFF. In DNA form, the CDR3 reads TGTGCCAGCAGCTCGGACAGGGTGGGCACCGGGGAGCTGTTTTTT.

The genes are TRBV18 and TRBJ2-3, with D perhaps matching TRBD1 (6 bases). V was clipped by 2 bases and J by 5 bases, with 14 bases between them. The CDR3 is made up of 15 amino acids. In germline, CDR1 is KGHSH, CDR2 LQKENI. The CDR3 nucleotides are TGTGCCAGCTCACCATGGTCACAGGGCGGAGATACGCAGTATTTT. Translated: CASSPWSQGGDTQYF.

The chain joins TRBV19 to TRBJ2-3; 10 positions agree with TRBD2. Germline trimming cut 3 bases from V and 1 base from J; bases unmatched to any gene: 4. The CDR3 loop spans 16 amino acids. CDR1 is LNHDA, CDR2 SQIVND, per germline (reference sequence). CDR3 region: CASSMRLAGGTDTQYF. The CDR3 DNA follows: TGTGCCAGTAGTATGCGGCTAGCGGGGGGCACAGATACGCAGTATTTT.

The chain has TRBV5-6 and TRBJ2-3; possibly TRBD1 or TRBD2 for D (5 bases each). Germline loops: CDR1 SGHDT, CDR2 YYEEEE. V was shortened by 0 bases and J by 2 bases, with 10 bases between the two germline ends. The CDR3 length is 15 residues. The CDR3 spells CASSLELGDTDTQYF. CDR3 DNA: TGTGCCAGCAGCTTGGAACTAGGGGACACAGATACGCAGTATTTT.

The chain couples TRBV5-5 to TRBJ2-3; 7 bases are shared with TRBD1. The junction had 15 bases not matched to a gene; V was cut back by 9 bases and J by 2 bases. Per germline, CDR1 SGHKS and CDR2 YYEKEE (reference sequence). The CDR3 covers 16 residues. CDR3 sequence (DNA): TGTGCCACCACGCACGGGACAGAGGTCCCCACAGATACGCAGTATTTT. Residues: CATTHGTEVPTDTQYF.

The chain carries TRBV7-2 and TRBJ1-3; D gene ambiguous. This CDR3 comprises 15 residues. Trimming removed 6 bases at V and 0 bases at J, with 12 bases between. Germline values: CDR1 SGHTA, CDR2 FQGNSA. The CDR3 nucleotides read TGTGCCAGCAGTCCCGCAGGACCCTCTGGAAACACCATATATTTT. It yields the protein CASSPAGPSGNTIYF. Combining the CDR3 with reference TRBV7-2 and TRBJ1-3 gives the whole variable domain GAGVSQSPSNKVTEKGKDVELRCDPISGHTALYWYRQSLGQGLEFLIYFQGNSAPDKSGLPSDRFSAERTGGSVSTLTIQRTQQEDSAVYLCASSPAGPSGNTIYFGEGSWLTVV.

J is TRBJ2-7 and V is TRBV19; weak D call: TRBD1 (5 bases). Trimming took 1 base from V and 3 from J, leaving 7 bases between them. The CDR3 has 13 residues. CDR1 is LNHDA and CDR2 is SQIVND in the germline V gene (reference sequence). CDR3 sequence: CASSIGQGYEQYF. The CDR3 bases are TGTGCCAGTAGTATAGGGCAGGGCTACGAGCAGTACTTC.